A single TCR beta chain is shown here with its context. Its specificity is unknown. This sample was included in a study of T-cell reconstitution after alpha-beta-depleted transplantation in children. Study-level findings and limits: T-cell numbers and diversity one year post-transplant derived largely from freshly generated T cells. Expanded clones from the graft, numbering several hundred, reportedly supplied alpha-beta T cells about two months after transplant. The origin of high day-60 TCRbeta diversity in some patients lay in surviving recipient T cells and thymic progenitors.

The CDR3 extends over 14 amino acids. CDR1 is SGHTA, CDR2 FQGNSA, per germline. Trimming removed 6 bases at V and 3 bases at J, with 15 bases between. Preparing the TCRbeta library involved the use of unique molecular identifiers. TCRdb re-called the PCR reads with MiXCR, one entry per CDR3 protein. This sample carries roughly 570,000 distinct CDR3 sequences, 27% of them seen once, and the ten largest clones take less than 40%. This sample comprised PBMCs, obtained before TCRalphabeta/CD19-depleted stem cell transplant. The TCR was taken from a boy under two years old with Wiskott-Aldrich syndrome, due to receive a stem cell transplant. This chain connects TRBV7-2 to TRBJ2-7, with D perhaps matching TRBD1 (6 bases). The CDR3 DNA reads TGTGCCAGCAGTCGGACAGTAAATTTCTACGAGCAGTACTTC. Encoded protein: CASSRTVNFYEQYF. Supplemented by reference TRBV7-2 and TRBJ2-7, the full variable domain reads GAGVSQSPSNKVTEKGKDVELRCDPISGHTALYWYRQSLGQGLEFLIYFQGNSAPDKSGLPSDRFSAERTGGSVSTLTIQRTQQEDSAVYLCASSRTVNFYEQYFGPGTRLTVT.